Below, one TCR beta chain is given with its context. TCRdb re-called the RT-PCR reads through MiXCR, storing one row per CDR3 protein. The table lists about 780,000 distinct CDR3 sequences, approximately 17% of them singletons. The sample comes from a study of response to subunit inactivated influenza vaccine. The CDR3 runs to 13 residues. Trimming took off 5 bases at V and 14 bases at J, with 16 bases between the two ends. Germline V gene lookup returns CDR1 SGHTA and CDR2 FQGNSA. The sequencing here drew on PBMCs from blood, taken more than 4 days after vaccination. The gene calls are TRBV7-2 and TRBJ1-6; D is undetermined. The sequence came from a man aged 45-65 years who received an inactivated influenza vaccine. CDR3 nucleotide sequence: TGTGCCAGCAGCGACCGGAGCTTGCCGGCCCTCCACTTT. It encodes CASSDRSLPALHF.